A single sample is the source of the 4 T cell receptor beta chains below, sequenced in a study of T cell responses to AZD1222 COVID-19 vaccine. Using immunoSEQ multiplex PCR, the repertoire was profiled, and TCRdb retains in-frame clones only, with some absent. Among roughly 150,000 clones listed, over 75% were seen once. The specimen comprised peripheral blood, sampled on day 0 of AZD1222 vaccination. These TCRs come from an adult in good health.

The rearrangement uses TRBV12-3 or TRBV12-4 and TRBJ1-4; D is undetermined. V gave up 3 bases and J gave up 6 bases, with 5 bases separating them. There are 12 residues in the CDR3. The CDR3 nucleotides are TGTGCCAGCAGTTTTGCAGATGAAAAACTGTTTTTT. Amino acids: CASSFADEKLFF.

V is TRBV4-3 and J is TRBJ1-2, with D tentatively TRBD1 (5 bases). Germline values: CDR1 LGHNA, CDR2 YSLEER. The V end lost 0 bases, the J end lost 8 bases, and 19 bases lay between the germline ends. This CDR3 has 16 residues. Here the CDR3 DNA reads TGCGCCAGCAGCCAAGACACGGGGACGGCAAGCGACGGCTACACCTTC. It encodes CASSQDTGTASDGYTF.

Sample share makes this clone medium-sized. The gene calls are TRBV4-3 and TRBJ2-1, with TRBD2 matching 7 bases. V shed 2 bases, J shed 5 bases, and the junction held 3 bases outside the gene matches. Germline-derived CDR1 and CDR2 are LGHNA and YSLEER. CDR3 length equals 14 residues. The CDR3 is CASSQRLANNEQFF. In DNA form, the CDR3 reads TGCGCCAGCAGCCAACGACTAGCAAACAATGAGCAGTTCTTC.

The sample holds one count of this clone. The chain couples TRBV14 to TRBJ2-1; TRBD2 is a possible D gene (6 bases). This CDR3 is built from 16 residues. Germline V gene lookup returns CDR1 SGHDN and CDR2 FVKESK. With 2 bases removed from V and 8 bases from J, the gap between germline ends came to 19 bases. The CDR3 nucleotides read TGTGCCAGCAGCCAACTTCCGGGACTGGCTATAGATGAGCAGTTCTTC. It translates to CASSQLPGLAIDEQFF.